This entry describes one TCR beta chain. Its antigen is not known. This CDR3 comprises 16 residues. CDR1 is SGHDT and CDR2 is YYEEEE in the germline V gene. The data are from a study of CXCR3-negative and CXCR3-positive naive CD8 T cells. Study-wide results and caveats: The study found more hydrophobic TRB CDR3s in CXCR3-positive naive cells than in CXCR3-negative naive cells.

UMI-labeled 5' RACE yielded the TRB cDNA libraries. From the 5' RACE reads, TCRdb lists one entry per CDR3 protein and no DNA. This sample contains roughly 120,000 distinct CDR3 sequences. The sequence was obtained from a human donor in good health. Some clones in this sample may be carry-over from other donors' samples. The specimen sequenced was naive CXCR3+ CD8+ T cells from blood. Subset indicated: CD45RO-CCR7+CD27+CD95- naive CD8+ T cells expressing CXCR3 (TNR3+). V and J are TRBV5-6 and TRBJ2-3; the D call from TCRdb, TRBD2, cannot be confirmed without DNA. CDR3 in amino acids: CASSLAASGGSDTQYF.